These 5 T cell receptor beta chains share one sample of origin, sequenced in a study of T cell responses to AZD1222 COVID-19 vaccine. TCRdb's table, derived via immunoSEQ multiplex PCR, lists solely in-frame clones and lacks some. In the table there are more than 45,000 clones, less than 85% of which are singletons. The sample in question was peripheral blood, obtained on day 0 of AZD1222 vaccination. These receptors all come from an adult in good health.

The CDR3 sequence: CAWISRTWYTGELFF. The CDR3 nucleotides read TGTGCCTGGATAAGTCGGACTTGGTACACCGGGGAGCTGTTTTTT. The chain carries TRBV30 and TRBJ2-2; perhaps TRBD2 as D (5 bases). Trimming cost V 4 bases and J 3 bases, with 15 bases left between them. The CDR3 spans 15 residues. The germline V gene encodes CDR1 GTSNPN and CDR2 SVGIG (reference sequence).

The V call is TRBV7-2, the J call TRBJ2-7, with D unresolved. V was shortened by 2 bases and J by 0 bases, with 8 bases between the two germline ends. The CDR3 is made up of 14 amino acids. The germline CDR1 and CDR2 sequences are SGHTA and FQGNSA. CDR3 nucleotides: TGTGCCAGCAGCTTAAGTACAAACTCCTACGAGCAGTACTTC. This translates into CASSLSTNSYEQYF.

The gene calls are TRBV5-5 and TRBJ2-2; D not certain. The germline CDR1 and CDR2 sequences are SGHKS and YYEKEE (reference sequence). The CDR3 is 14 amino acids. Trimming pared 4 bases from V and 1 base from J, leaving 8 bases between. CDR3 in DNA: TGTGCCAGCAGCGTGGTATTGAACACCGGGGAGCTGTTTTTT. This codes for CASSVVLNTGELFF.

V and J are TRBV19 and TRBJ2-1; 14 nucleotides align to TRBD2. CDR3 length equals 17 residues. Germline-derived CDR1 and CDR2 are LNHDA and SQIVND (reference sequence). Unmatched junction bases numbered 5, after V lost 5 bases and J lost 2 bases. The CDR3 is CASSGTSGSLTYNEQFF. CDR3 in DNA: TGTGCCAGTAGTGGGACTAGCGGGAGTCTGACCTACAATGAGCAGTTCTTC. Full variable domain (missing parts from reference TRBV19 and TRBJ2-1): DGGITQSPKYLFRKEGQNVTLSCEQNLNHDAMYWYRQDPGQGLRLIYYSQIVNDFQKGDIAEGYSVSREKKESFPLTVTSAQKNPTAFYLCASSGTSGSLTYNEQFFGPGTRLTVL.

V usage is TRBV5-4 and J usage is TRBJ2-7; TRBD2 matches at 10 bases. Germline lookup yields CDR1 SGHNT and CDR2 YYREEE (reference sequence). The CDR3 is 17 amino acids. The junction had 12 bases not matched to a gene; V was cut back by 0 bases and J by 6 bases. The CDR3 region has the DNA TGTGCCAGCAGCTTGGATCCCCGGAGCGGGAGGGTTGTCGAGCAGTACTTC. It translates to CASSLDPRSGRVVEQYF.